What follows is one TCR beta chain and its context. These data belong to a study of blood T cell repertoires in COVID-19. In the study overall: Material from acute and convalescent COVID-19 was sourced from the United States, Italy and Spain. PBMCs, B-cell-depleted T cells, or T cells provided the cDNA or gDNA that made up the material.

In Seattle, patients joined the study during active infection and were tracked longitudinally. Per the original methods: Scientists estimated how many nucleated cells there were by amplifying reference gene primers. Generated by immunoSEQ multiplex PCR, the TCRdb table keeps only in-frame clones and is missing some. V and J calls and clone size are as listed in that table; D and trimming were resolved from the DNA. Among 350,000 to 400,000 clones listed, 70% to 90% were seen once. Germline CDR1 and CDR2: MNHEY and SVGAGI. This CDR3 is built from 14 residues. The V gene end was trimmed by 6 bases and the J gene end by 0 bases; junction bases not matched to a gene: 5.

The sample consisted of peripheral blood. The chain joins TRBV6-5 to TRBJ2-7; 7 bases fit TRBD2. This sequence was found in a woman between 25 and 40 years old with COVID-19, enrolled during active disease. CDR3 loop: CASSLAEISYEQYF. CDR3 DNA sequence: TGTGCCAGCAGCCTAGCGGAGATCTCCTACGAGCAGTACTTC.